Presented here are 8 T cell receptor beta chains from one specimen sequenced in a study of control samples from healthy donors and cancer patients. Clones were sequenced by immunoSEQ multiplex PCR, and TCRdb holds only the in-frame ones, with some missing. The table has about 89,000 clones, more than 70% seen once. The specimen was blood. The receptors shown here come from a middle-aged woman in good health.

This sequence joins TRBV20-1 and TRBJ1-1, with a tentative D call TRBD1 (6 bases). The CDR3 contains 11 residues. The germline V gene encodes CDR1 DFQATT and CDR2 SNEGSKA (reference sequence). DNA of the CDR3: TGCAGCTACTTAGGGGGGGCTGAAGCTTTCTTT. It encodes CSYLGGAEAFF.

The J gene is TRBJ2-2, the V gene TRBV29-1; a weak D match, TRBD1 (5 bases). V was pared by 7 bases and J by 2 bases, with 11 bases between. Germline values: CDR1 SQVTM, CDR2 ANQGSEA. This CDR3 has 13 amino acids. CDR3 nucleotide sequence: TGCAGCGGCGCACAGGAAAACACCGGGGAGCTGTTTTTT. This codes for CSGAQENTGELFF.

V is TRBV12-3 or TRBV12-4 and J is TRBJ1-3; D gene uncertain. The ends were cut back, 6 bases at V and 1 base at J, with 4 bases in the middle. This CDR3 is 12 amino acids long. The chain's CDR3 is CASSLSGNTIYF. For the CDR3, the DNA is TGTGCCAGCAGCCTGTCTGGAAACACCATATATTTT.

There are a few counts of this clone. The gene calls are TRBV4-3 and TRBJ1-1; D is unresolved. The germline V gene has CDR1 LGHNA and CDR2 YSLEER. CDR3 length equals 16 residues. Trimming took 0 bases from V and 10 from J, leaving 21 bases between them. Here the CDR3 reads CASSQDYNSDSVAAFF. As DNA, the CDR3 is TGCGCCAGCAGCCAAGATTATAATTCGGATTCCGTAGCAGCTTTCTTT.

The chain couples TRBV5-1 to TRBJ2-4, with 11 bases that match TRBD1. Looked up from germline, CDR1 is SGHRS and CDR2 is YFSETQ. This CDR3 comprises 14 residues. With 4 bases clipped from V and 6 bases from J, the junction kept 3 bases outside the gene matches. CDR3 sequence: CASSQGQGGNIQYF. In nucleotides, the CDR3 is TGCGCCAGCAGCCAGGGACAGGGGGGAAACATTCAGTACTTC.

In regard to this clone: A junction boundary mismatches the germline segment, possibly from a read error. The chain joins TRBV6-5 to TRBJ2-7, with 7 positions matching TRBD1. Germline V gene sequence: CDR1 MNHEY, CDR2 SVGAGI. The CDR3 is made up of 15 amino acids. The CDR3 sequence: CASSYKRTGRDEQCF. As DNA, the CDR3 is TGTGCCAGCAGTTACAAAAGGACAGGCAGGGACGAGCAGTGCTTC.

CDR3 bases: TGTGCCAGCAGCCCCCGCGCAACAGGTGGTATTCTGGCTTTCTTT. It specifies CASSPRATGGILAFF. This chain joins TRBV3-1 (or the pseudogene TRBV3-2) and TRBJ1-1; a weak D match, TRBD1 (5 bases). This CDR3 comprises 15 residues. Germline loops: CDR1 LGHDT, CDR2 YNNKEL (reference sequence). V gave up 4 bases and J gave up 11 bases, with 23 bases separating them.

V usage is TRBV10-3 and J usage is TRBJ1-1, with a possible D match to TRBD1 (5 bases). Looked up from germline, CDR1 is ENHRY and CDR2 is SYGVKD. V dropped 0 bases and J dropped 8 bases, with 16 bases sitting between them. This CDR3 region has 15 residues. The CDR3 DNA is TGTGCCATCAGTGAGTCGGGCGGGGGGTGGGGAGAAGCTTTCTTT. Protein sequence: CAISESGGGWGEAFF.